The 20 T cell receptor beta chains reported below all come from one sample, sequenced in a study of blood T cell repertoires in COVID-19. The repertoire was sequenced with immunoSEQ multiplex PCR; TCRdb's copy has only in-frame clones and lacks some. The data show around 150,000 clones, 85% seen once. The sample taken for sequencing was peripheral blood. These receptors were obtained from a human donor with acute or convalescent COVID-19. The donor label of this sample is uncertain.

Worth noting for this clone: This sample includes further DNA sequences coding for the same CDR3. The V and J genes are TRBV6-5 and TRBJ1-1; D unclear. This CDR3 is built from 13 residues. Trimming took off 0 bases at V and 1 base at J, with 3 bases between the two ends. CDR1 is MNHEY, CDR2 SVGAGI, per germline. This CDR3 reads CASSYSRNTEAFF. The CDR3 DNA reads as TGTGCCAGCAGTTACTCCCGGAACACTGAAGCTTTCTTT.

The CDR3 region is CASSQGTRRTEAFF. In DNA form, the CDR3 reads TGTGCCAGCAGCCAAGGGACCAGGAGGACTGAAGCTTTCTTT. This chain connects TRBV3-1 (or the pseudogene TRBV3-2) to TRBJ1-1, with D unresolved. CDR3 length equals 14 residues. CDR1 LGHDT and CDR2 YNNKEL come from the germline V gene (reference sequence). Trimming left V 1 base short and J 5 bases short, with 11 bases between.

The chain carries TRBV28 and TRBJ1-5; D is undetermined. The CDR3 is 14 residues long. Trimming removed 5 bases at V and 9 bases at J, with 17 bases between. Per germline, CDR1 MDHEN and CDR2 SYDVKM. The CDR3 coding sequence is TGTGCCAGCAGTCCCCCGGGGTCCCGCACGCCCCAGCATTTT. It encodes CASSPPGSRTPQHF.

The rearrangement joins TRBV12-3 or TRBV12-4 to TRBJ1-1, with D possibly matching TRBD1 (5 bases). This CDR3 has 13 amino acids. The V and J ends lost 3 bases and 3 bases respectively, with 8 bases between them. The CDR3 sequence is CASSLQGHTEAFF. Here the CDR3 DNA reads TGTGCCAGCAGTTTGCAGGGCCACACTGAAGCTTTCTTT.

This CDR3 reads CASSQQGGNTGELFF. CDR3 nucleotide sequence: TGCGCCAGCAGCCAACAGGGTGGGAACACCGGGGAGCTGTTTTTT. The J gene is TRBJ2-2, the V gene TRBV4-3; TRBD1 might be the D (5 bases). Trimming removed 2 bases from V and 1 base from J, with 8 bases in between. Looked up from germline, CDR1 is LGHNA and CDR2 is YSLEER. The CDR3 runs 15 residues.

The CDR3 region is CATESYWGQGTEAFF. DNA of the CDR3: TGTGCCACCGAGTCCTATTGGGGTCAGGGCACTGAAGCTTTCTTT. The chain combines TRBV6-5 with TRBJ1-1; maybe TRBD1 (5 bases). Germline CDR1 is MNHEY and CDR2 is SVGAGI. The CDR3 has 15 amino acids. The germline V and J ends were trimmed by 10 bases and 4 bases, with 22 bases remaining between them.

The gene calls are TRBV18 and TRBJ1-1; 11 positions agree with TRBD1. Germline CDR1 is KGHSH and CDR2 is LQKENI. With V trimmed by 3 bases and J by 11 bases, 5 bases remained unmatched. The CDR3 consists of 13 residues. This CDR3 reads CASSPGQGDKAFF. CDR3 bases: TGTGCCAGCTCACCGGGACAGGGGGACAAGGCTTTCTTT.

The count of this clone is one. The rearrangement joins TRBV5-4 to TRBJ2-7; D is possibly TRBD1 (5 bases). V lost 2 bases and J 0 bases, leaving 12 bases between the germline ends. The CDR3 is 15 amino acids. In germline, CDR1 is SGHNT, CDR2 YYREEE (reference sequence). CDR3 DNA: TGTGCCAGCAGCTTCCAGGGCCCCGGCTCCTACGAGCAGTACTTC. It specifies CASSFQGPGSYEQYF.

CDR3 sequence: CASSLEAGNTEAFF. CDR3 bases: TGTGCCAGCAGCTTGGAGGCGGGGAACACTGAAGCTTTCTTT. The rearrangement joins TRBV5-4 to TRBJ1-1; D not resolved. Per the germline V gene, CDR1 is SGHNT and CDR2 is YYREEE (reference sequence). V lost 0 bases and J lost 1, with 7 bases in between. This CDR3 has 14 amino acids. Using reference TRBV5-4 and TRBJ1-1 for the parts outside the CDR3, the full variable domain is ETGVTQSPTHLIKTRGQQVTLRCSSQSGHNTVSWYQQALGQGPQFIFQYYREEENGRGNFPPRFSGLQFPNYSSELNVNALELDDSALYLCASSLEAGNTEAFFGQGTRLTVV.

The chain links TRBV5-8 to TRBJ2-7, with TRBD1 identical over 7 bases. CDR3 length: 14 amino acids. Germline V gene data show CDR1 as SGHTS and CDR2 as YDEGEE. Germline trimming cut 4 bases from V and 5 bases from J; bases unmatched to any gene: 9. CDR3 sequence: CASSSRQGTHEQYF. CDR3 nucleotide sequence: TGTGCCAGCAGCAGTAGACAGGGAACCCACGAGCAGTACTTC.

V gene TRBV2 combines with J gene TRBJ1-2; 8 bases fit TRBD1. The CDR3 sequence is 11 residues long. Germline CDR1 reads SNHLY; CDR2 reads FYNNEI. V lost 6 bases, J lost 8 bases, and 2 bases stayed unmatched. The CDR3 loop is CASRDRVGYTF. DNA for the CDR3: TGTGCCAGCAGGGACAGGGTAGGCTACACCTTC. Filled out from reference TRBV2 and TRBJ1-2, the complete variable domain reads EPEVTQTPSHQVTQMGQEVILRCVPISNHLYFYWYRQILGQKVEFLVSFYNNEISEKSEIFDDQFSVERPDGSNFTLKIRSTKLEDSAMYFCASRDRVGYTFGSGTRLTVV.

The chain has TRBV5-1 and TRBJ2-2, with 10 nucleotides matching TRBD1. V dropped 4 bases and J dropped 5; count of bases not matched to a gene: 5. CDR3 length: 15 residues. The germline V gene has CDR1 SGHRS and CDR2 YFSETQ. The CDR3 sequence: CASSRDRGRTGELFF. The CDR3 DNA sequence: TGCGCCAGCAGCAGGGACAGGGGTCGGACCGGGGAGCTGTTTTTT.

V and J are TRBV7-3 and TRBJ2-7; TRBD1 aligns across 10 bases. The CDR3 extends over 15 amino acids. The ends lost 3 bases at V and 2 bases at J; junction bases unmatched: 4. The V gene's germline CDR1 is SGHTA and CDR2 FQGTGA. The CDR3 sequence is CASSFGTGVPYEQYF. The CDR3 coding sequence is TGTGCCAGCAGCTTCGGGACAGGGGTACCCTACGAGCAGTACTTC.

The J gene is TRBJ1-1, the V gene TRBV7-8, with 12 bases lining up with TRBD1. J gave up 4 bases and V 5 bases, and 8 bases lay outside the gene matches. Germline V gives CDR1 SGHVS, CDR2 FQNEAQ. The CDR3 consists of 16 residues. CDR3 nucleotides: TGTGCCAGCAGCCCAGGGACAGGGGGCGTAGGCACTGAAGCTTTCTTT. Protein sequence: CASSPGTGGVGTEAFF.

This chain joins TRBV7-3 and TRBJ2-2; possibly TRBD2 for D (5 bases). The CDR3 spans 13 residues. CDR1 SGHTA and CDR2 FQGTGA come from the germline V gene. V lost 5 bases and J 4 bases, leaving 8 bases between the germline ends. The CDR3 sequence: CASSPAGTGELFF. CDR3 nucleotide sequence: TGTGCCAGCAGCCCGGCGGGCACCGGGGAGCTGTTTTTT.

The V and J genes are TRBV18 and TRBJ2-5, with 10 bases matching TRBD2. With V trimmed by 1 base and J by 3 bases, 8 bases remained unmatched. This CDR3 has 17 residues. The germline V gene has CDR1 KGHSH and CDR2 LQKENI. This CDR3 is CASSPRSPAGGKETQYF. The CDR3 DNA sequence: TGTGCCAGCTCACCACGCTCGCCAGCGGGGGGGAAAGAGACCCAGTACTTC.

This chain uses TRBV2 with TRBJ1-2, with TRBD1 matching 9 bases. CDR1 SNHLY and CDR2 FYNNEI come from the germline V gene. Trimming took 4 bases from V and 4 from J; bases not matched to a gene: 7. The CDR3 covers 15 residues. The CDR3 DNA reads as TGTGCCAGCAGTGGGGGACAGGGTTTTCGCTATGGCTACACCTTC. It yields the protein CASSGGQGFRYGYTF.

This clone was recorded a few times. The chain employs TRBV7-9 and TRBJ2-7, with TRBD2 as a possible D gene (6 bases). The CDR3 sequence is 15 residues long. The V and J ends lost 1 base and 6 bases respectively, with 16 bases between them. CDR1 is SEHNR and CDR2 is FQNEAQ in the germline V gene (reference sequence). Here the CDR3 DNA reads TGTGCCAGCAGCTTAGAGTGGGACTCAAAGGGCGAGCAGTACTTC. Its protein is CASSLEWDSKGEQYF.

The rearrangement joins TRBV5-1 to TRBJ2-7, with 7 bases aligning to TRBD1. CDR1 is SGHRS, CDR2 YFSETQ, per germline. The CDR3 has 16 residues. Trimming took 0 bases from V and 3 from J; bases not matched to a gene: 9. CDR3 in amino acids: CASSLDPGTANYEQYF. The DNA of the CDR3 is TGCGCCAGCAGCTTGGATCCCGGGACAGCGAACTACGAGCAGTACTTC. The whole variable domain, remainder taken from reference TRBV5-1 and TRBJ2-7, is KAGVTQTPRYLIKTRGQQVTLSCSPISGHRSVSWYQQTPGQGLQFLFEYFSETQRNKGNFPGRFSGRQFSNSRSEMNVSTLELGDSALYLCASSLDPGTANYEQYFGPGTRLTVT.

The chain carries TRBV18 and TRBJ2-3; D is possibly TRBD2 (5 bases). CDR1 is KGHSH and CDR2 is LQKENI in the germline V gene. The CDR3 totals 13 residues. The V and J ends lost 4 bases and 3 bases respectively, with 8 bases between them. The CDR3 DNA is TGTGCCAGCTCACGGGAGAGGACAGATACGCAGTATTTT. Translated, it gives CASSRERTDTQYF.